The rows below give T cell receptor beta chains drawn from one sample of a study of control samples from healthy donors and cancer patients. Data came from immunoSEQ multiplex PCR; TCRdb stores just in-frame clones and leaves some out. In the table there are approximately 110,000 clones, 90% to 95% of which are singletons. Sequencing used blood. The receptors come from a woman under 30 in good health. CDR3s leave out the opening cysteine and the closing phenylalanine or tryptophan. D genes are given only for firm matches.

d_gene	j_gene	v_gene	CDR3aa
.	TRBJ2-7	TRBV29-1	SVEVVGSYEQY
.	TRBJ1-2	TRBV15	ATSRDLGALESAYAYGYT
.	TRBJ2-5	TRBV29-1	SEIRETQY
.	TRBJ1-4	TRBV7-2	ASSLLGAGGEKLF
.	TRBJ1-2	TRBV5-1	ASSLNTRDGYT
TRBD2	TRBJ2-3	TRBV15	ATSRGLYTDTQY
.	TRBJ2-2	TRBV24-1	ASAAGQLGGELF
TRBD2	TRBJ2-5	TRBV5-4	ASSIRLARETQY
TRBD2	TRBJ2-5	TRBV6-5	ASSPTGGFQETQY
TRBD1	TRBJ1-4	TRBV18	ASSPPRTGNNNEKLF
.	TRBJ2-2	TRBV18	ASSPSGTRNTGELF
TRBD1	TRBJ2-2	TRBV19	ASSSTPGGAGGELF
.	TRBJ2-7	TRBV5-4	ASSLDSIGVQY
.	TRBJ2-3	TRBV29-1	SFMSDSYTDTQY
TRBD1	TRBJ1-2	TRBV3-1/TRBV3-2	ASSQVNIDRDDYGYT
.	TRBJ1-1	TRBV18	ASSSGIMNTEAF
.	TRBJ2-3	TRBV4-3	ASSQDARSSTDTQY
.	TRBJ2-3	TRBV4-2	ASSQGLLDTQY
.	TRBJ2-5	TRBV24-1	ATSDAGALQTQY
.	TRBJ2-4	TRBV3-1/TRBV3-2	ASSQEARGGFAAQY
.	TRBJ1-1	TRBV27	ASSSRIDANTEAF
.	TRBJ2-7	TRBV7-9	ASSGGRGPSYEQY
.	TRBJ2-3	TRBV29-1	SVPGLPDTQY
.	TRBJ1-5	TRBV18	ASSSGPRDQPQH
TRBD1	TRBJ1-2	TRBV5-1	ASSVTGEANYGYT
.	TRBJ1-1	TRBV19	ASSSRGWNTEAF
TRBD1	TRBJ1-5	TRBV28	ASSLYRGRNQPQH
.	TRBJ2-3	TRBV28	ASSFSLGPSTDTQY
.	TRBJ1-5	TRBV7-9	ASSLVANQPQH
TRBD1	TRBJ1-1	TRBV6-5	ASSSQGAGGTEAF
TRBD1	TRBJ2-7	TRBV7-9	ASRPDRGGYEQY
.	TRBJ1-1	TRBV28	ASSLTVGWAF
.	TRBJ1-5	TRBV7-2	ASSQRQNSNQPQH
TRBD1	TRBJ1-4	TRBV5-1	ASSPQTGVNEKLF
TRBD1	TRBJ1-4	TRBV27	ASSPHRGRGEKLF
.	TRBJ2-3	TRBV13	ASSHSTDTQY
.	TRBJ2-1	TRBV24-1	ATSDPLRNEQF
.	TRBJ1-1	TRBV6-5	ASSYRGGTEAF
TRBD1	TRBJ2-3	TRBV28	ASSPGTGITDTQY
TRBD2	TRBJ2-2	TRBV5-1	ASKGVGLALNTGELF